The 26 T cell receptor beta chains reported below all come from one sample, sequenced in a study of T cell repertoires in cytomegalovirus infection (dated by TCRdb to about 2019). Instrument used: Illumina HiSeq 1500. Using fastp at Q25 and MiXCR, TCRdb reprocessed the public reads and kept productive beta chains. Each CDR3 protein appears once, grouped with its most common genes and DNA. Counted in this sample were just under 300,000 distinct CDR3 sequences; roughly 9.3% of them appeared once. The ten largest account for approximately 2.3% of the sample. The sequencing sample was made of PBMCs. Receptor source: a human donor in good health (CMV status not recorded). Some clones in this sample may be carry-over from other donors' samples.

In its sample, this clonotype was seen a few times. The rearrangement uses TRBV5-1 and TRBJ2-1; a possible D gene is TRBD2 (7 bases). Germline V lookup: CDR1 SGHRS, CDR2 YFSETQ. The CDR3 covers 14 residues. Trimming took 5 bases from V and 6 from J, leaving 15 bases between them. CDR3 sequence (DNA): TGCGCCAGCAGGGCTGGGGGGGCCGTCAATGAGCAGTTCTTC. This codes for CASRAGGAVNEQFF.

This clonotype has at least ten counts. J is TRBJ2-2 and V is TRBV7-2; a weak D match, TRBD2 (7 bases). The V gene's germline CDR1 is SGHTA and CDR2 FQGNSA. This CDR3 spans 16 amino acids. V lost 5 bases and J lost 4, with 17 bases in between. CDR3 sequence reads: CASSPASGGATGELFF. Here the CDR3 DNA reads TGTGCCAGCAGCCCCGCGAGTGGGGGGGCCACCGGGGAGCTGTTTTTT.

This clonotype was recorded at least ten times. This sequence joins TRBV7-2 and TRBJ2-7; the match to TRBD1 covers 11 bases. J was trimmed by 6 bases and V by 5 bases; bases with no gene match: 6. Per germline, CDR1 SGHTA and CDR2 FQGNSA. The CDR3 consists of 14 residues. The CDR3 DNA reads TGTGCCAGCAGCCCGGACAGGGGGCGCGGCGAGCAGTACTTC. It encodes CASSPDRGRGEQYF.

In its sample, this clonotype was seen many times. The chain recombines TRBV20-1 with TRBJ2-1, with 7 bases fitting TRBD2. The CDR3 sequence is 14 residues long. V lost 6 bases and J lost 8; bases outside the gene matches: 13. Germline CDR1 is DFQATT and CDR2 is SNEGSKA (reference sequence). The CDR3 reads CSALLADPGDEQFF. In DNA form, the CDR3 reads TGCAGTGCCCTTCTAGCGGACCCGGGAGATGAGCAGTTCTTC.

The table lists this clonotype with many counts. The DNA for the CDR3 is TGCGCCAGCAGCCAAAGGGACCCGAGGGACAATGAGCAGTTCTTC. This gives the protein CASSQRDPRDNEQFF. This rearrangement joins TRBV5-1 to TRBJ2-1; D is perhaps TRBD1 or TRBD2 (5 bases each). This CDR3 has 15 residues. The germline V gene has CDR1 SGHRS and CDR2 YFSETQ. V lost 4 bases to trimming and J lost 5 bases, with 16 bases between them. The full variable domain, rest sourced from reference TRBV5-1 and TRBJ2-1, is KAGVTQTPRYLIKTRGQQVTLSCSPISGHRSVSWYQQTPGQGLQFLFEYFSETQRNKGNFPGRFSGRQFSNSRSEMNVSTLELGDSALYLCASSQRDPRDNEQFFGPGTRLTVL.

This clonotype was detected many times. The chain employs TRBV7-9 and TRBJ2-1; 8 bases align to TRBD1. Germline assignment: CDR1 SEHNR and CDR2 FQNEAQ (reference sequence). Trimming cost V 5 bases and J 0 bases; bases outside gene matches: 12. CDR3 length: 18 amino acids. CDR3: CASSGQGISRHSYNEQFF. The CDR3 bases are TGTGCCAGCAGCGGACAGGGAATATCACGTCACTCCTACAATGAGCAGTTCTTC.

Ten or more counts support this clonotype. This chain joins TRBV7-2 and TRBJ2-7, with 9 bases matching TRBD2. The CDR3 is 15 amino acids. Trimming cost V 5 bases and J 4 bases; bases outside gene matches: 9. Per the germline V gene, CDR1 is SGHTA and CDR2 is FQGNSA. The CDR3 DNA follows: TGTGCCAGCAGCCCCTCTAGCGGGGTGGGGTACGAGCAGTACTTC. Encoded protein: CASSPSSGVGYEQYF.

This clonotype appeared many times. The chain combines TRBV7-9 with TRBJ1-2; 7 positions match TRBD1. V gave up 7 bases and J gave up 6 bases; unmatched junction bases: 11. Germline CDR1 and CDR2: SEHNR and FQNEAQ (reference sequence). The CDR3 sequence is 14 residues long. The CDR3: CASTSTGISDGYTF. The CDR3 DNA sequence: TGTGCCAGCACCTCGACAGGGATCAGTGATGGCTACACCTTC. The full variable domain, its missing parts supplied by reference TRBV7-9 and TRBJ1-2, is DTGVSQNPRHKITKRGQNVTFRCDPISEHNRLYWYRQTLGQGPEFLTYFQNEAQLEKSRLLSDRFSAERPKGSFSTLEIQRTEQGDSAMYLCASTSTGISDGYTFGSGTRLTVV.

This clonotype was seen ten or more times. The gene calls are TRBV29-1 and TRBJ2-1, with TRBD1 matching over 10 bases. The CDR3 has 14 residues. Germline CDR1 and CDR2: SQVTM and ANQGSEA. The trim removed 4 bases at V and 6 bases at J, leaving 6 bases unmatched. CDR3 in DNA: TGCAGCGTTGGGAGACAGGGGGCCTTCAATGAGCAGTTCTTC. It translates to CSVGRQGAFNEQFF.

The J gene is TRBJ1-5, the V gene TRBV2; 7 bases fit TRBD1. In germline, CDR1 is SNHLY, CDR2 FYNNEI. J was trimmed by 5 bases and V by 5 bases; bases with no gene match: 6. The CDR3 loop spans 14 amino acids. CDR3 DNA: TGTGCCAGCAGTTTTGCAGGGGGGGATCAGCCCCAGCATTTT. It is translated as CASSFAGGDQPQHF.

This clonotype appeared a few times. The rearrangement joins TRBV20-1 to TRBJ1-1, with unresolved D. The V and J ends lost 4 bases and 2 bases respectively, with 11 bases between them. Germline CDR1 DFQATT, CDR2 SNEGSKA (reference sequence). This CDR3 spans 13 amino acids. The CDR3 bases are TGCAGTGCTACCTATACGACCAACACTGAAGCTTTCTTT. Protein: CSATYTTNTEAFF.

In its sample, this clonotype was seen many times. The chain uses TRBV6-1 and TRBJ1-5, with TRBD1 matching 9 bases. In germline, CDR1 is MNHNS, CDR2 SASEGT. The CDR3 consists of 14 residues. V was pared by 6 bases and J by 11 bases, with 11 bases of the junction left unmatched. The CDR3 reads CASSAGQGISAQHF. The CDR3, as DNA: TGTGCCAGCAGCGCGGGACAGGGAATTTCGGCCCAGCATTTT.

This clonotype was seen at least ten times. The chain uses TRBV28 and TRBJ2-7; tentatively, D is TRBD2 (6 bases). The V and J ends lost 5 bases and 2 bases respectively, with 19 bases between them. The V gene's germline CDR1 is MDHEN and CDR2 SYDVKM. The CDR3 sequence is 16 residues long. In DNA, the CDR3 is TGTGCCAGCAGTCCAGAGACCGGGACTCAAACCTACGAGCAGTACGTC. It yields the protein CASSPETGTQTYEQYV.

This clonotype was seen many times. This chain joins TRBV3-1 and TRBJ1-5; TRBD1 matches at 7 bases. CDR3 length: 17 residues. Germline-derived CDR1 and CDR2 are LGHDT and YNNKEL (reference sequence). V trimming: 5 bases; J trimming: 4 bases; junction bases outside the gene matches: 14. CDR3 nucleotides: TGTGCCAGCAGCAATCGCCAGGGGGTCGGCGGAAATCAGCCCCAGCATTTT. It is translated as CASSNRQGVGGNQPQHF.

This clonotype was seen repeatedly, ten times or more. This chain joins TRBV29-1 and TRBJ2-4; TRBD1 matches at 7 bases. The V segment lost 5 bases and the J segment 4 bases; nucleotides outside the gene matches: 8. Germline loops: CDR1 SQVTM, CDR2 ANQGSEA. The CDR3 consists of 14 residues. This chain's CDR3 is CSVIGTDEKNIQYF. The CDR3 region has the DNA TGCAGCGTTATTGGGACAGACGAAAAAAACATTCAGTACTTC. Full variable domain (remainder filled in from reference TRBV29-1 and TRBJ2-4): SAVISQKPSRDICQRGTSLTIQCQVDSQVTMMFWYRQQPGQSLTLIATANQGSEATYESGFVIDKFPISRPNLTFSTLTVSNMSPEDSSIYLCSVIGTDEKNIQYFGAGTRLSVL.

CDR3 region: CSAPASGVRETQYF. CDR3 DNA: TGCAGTGCCCCGGCTAGCGGGGTCAGAGAGACCCAGTACTTC. The rearrangement uses TRBV20-1 and TRBJ2-5, with 9 bases fitting TRBD2. Germline V CDR1 and CDR2: DFQATT, SNEGSKA (reference sequence). The junction had 9 bases not matched to a gene; V was cut back by 6 bases and J by 4 bases. The length of the CDR3 is 14 residues.

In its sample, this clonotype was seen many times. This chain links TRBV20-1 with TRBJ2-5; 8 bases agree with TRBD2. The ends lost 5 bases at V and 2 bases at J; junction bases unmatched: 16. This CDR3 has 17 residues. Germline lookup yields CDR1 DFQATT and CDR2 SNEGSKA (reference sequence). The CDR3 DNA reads TGCAGTGCTCCCCGGGGTCAGCTGCGGGGGGCACAAGAGACCCAGTACTTC. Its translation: CSAPRGQLRGAQETQYF.

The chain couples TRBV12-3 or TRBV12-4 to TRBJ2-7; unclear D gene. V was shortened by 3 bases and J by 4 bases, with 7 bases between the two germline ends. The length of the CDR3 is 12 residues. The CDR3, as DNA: TGTGCCAGCAGTTTGTTTGGGTACGAGCAGTACTTC. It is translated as CASSLFGYEQYF.

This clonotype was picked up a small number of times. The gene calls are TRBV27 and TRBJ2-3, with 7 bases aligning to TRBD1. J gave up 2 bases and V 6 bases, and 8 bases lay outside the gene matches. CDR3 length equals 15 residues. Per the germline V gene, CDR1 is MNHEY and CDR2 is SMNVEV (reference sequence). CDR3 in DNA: TGTGCCAGCAGATTTCAGGGGGACGACACAGATACGCAGTATTTT. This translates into CASRFQGDDTDTQYF.

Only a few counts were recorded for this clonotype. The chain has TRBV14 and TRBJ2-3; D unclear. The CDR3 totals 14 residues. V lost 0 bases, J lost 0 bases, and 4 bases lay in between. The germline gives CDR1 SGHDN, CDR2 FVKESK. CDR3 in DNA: TGTGCCAGCAGCCAAGACTACAGCACAGATACGCAGTATTTT. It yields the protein CASSQDYSTDTQYF.

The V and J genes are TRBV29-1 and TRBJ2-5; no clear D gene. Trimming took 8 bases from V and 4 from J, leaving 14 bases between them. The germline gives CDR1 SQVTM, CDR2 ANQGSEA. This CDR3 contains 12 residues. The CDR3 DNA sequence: TGCAGCTCCCGAGAGCTGGGAGAGACCCAGTACTTC. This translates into CSSRELGETQYF.

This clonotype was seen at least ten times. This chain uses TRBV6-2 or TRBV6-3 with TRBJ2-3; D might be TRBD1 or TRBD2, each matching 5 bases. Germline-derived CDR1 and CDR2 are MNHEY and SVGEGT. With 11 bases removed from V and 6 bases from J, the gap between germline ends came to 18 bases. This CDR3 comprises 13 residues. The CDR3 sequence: CAGRGAMVDTQYF. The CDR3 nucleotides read TGTGCCGGGCGAGGGGCAATGGTGGATACGCAGTATTTT.

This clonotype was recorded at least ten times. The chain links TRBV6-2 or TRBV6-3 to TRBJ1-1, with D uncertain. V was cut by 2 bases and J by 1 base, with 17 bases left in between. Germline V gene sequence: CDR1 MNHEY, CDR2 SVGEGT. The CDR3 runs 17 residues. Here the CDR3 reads CASSYTGYWKENTEAFF. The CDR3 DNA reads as TGTGCCAGCAGTTACACGGGGTATTGGAAAGAGAACACTGAAGCTTTCTTT.

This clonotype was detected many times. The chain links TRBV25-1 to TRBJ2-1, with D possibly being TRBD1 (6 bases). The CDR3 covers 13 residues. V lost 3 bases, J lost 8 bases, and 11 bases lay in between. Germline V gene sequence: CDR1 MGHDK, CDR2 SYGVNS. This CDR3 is CASSEGASDEQFF. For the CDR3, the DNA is TGTGCCAGCAGTGAGGGGGCCTCGGATGAGCAGTTCTTC.

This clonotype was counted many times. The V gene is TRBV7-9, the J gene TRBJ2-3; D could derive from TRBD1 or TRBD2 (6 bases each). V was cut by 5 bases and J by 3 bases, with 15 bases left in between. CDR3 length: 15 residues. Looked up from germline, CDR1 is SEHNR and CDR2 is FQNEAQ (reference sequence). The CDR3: CASSKEGGQTDTQYF. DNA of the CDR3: TGTGCCAGCAGCAAAGAAGGGGGGCAAACAGATACGCAGTATTTT.

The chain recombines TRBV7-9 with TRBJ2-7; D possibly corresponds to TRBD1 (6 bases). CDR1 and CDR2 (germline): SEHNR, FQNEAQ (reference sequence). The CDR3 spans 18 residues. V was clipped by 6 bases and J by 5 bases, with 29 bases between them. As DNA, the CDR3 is TGTGCCAGCAGTTTCCAACAGTTAGGGCCCACAGGGTATAACGAGCAGTACTTC. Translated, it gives CASSFQQLGPTGYNEQYF.